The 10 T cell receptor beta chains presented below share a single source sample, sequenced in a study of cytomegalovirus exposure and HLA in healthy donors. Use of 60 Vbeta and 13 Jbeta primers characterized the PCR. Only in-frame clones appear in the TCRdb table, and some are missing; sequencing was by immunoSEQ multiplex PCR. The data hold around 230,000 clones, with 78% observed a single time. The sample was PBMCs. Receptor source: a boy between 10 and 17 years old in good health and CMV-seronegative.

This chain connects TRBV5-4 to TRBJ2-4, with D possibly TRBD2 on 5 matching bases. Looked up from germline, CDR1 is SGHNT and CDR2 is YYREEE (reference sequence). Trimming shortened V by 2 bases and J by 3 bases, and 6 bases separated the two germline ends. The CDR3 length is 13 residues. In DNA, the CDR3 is TGTGCCAGCAGCTTCGGAGGCAAAAACATTCAGTACTTC. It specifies CASSFGGKNIQYF.

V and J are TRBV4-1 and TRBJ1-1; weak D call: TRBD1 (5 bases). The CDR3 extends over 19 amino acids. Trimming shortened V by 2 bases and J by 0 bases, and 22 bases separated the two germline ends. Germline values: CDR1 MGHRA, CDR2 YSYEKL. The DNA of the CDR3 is TGCGCCAGCAGCCAACCCCCAGGCCAGGGAACGCTATTGAACACTGAAGCTTTCTTT. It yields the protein CASSQPPGQGTLLNTEAFF.

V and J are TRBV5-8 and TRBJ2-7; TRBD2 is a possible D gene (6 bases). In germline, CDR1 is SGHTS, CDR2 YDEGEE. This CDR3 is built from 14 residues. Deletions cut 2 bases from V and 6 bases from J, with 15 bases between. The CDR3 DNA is TGTGCCAGCAGCTTTGGCGGGGAGCTTGGCGAGCAGTACTTC. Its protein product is CASSFGGELGEQYF.

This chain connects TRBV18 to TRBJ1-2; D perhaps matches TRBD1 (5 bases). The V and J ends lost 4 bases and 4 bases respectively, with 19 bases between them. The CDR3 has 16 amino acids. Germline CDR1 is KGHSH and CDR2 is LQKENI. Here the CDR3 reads CASSRYSRAPLYGYTF. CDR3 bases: TGTGCCAGCTCACGATACAGCAGGGCACCCCTCTATGGCTACACCTTC.

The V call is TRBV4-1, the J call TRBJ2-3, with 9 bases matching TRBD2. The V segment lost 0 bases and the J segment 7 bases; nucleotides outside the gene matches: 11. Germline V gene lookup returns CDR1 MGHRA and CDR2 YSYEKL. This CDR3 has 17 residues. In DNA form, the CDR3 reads TGCGCCAGCAGCCAAGATGGGGGGACTAGCCAGGGAAATACGCAGTATTTT. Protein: CASSQDGGTSQGNTQYF.

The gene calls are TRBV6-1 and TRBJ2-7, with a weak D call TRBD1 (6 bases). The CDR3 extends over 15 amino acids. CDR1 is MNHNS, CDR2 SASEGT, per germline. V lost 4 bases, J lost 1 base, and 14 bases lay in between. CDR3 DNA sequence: TGTGCCAGCAGTGGATTCGGGACACTTTCCTACGAGCAGTACTTC. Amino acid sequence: CASSGFGTLSYEQYF.

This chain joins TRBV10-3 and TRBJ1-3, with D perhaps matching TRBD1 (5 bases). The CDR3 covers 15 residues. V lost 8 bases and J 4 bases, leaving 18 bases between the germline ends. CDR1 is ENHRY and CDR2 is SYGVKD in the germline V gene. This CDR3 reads CAIELRGMTGNTIYF. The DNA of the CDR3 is TGTGCCATCGAACTTAGGGGAATGACGGGAAACACCATATATTTT.

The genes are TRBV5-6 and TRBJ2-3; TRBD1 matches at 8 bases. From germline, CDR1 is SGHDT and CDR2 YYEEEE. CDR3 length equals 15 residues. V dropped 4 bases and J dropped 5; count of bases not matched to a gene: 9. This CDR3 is CASSPWTGKGDTQYF. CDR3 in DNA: TGTGCCAGCAGCCCCTGGACAGGGAAGGGAGATACGCAGTATTTT.

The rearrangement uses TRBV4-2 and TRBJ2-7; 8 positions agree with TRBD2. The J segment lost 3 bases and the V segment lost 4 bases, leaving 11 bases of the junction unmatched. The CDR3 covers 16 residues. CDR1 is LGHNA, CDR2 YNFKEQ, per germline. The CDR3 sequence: CASSLAGTRTYYEQYF. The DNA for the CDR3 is TGTGCCAGCAGCCTAGCCGGGACTAGAACCTACTACGAGCAGTACTTC.

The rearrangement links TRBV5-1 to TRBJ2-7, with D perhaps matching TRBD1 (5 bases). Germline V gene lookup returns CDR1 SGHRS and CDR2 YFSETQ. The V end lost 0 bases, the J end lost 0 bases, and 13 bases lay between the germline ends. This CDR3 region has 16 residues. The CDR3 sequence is CASSLVAGWNSYEQYF. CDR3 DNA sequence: TGCGCCAGCAGCTTGGTAGCAGGGTGGAACTCCTACGAGCAGTACTTC.